This T cell receptor (beta chain) was obtained from a study of cytomegalovirus exposure and HLA in healthy donors. This clone appeared a single time. The PCR used 60 Vbeta and 13 Jbeta primers. TCRdb keeps only in-frame clones here, not all; method: immunoSEQ multiplex PCR. The data contain around 180,000 clones, roughly 75% of them singletons. Between the trimmed V and J ends, which lost 5 bases and 0 bases, there was a span of 15 bases. Germline V gene sequence: CDR1 SGHRS, CDR2 YFSETQ. The CDR3 sequence is 17 residues long. The source is a man in his forties in good health and CMV-seronegative. The specimen was PBMCs. This chain joins TRBV5-1 and TRBJ2-6, with TRBD1 as a possible D gene (8 bases). CDR3: CASSRGDRPSGANVLTF. CDR3 bases: TGCGCCAGCAGTCGGGGGGACAGGCCCTCTGGGGCCAACGTCCTGACTTTC. The whole variable domain, filled in from reference TRBV5-1 and TRBJ2-6, reads KAGVTQTPRYLIKTRGQQVTLSCSPISGHRSVSWYQQTPGQGLQFLFEYFSETQRNKGNFPGRFSGRQFSNSRSEMNVSTLELGDSALYLCASSRGDRPSGANVLTFGAGSRLTVL.